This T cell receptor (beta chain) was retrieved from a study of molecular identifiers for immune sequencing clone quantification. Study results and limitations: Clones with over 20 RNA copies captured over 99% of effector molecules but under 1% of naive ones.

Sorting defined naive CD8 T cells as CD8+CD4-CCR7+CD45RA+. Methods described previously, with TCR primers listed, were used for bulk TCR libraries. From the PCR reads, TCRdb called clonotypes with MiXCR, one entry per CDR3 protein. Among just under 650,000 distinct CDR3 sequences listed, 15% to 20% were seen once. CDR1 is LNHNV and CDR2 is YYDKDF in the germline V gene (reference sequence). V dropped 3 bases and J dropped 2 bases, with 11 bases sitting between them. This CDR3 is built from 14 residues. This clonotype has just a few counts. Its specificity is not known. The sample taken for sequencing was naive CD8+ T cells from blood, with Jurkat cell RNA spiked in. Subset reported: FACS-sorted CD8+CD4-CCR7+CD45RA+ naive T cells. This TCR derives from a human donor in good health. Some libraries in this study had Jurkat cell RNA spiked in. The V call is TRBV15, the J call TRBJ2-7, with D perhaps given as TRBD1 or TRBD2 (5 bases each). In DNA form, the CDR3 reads TGTGCCACCAGCAGGACGGGACCAACCTACGAGCAGTACTTC. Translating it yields CATSRTGPTYEQYF.